These 5 T cell receptor beta chains originate from one sample sequenced in a study of neurological immune-mediated disorders. One entry per CDR3 protein, called by TCRdb with MiXCR from the 5' RACE reads. The data show fewer than 50,000 distinct CDR3 sequences, approximately 15% seen once. The time point here: longitudinal time-point 3. The sequenced sample was PBMCs. The receptors originated from a man in his thirties or forties in good health.

Comments on this clonotype: Just one base apart from a much larger clone, this may be a read error. The chain recombines TRBV7-2 with TRBJ1-5; 7 bases are shared with TRBD1. The CDR3 runs 15 residues. The V segment lost 5 bases and the J segment 4 bases; nucleotides outside the gene matches: 8. Germline values: CDR1 SGHTA, CDR2 FQGNSA. The CDR3: CASSPLTGLNQPQHF. CDR3 sequence (DNA): TGTGCCAGCAGCCCCCTGACAGGGCTGAATCAGCCCCAGCATTTT.

This clonotype has at least ten counts. In DNA form, the CDR3 reads TGTGCCAGTCTACGCGGGACAGGACCCTACAATGAGCAGTTCTTC. Protein sequence: CASLRGTGPYNEQFF. The genes are TRBV7-9 and TRBJ2-1; 8 nucleotides line up with TRBD1. Germline V gives CDR1 SEHNR, CDR2 FQNEAQ (reference sequence). The CDR3 is 15 residues long. V trimming: 9 bases; J trimming: 2 bases; junction bases outside the gene matches: 9.

In its sample, this clonotype was seen many times. The V and J genes are TRBV25-1 and TRBJ2-2, with unresolved D. CDR1 and CDR2 (germline): MGHDK, SYGVNS. The CDR3 has 14 residues. The germline V and J ends were trimmed by 4 bases and 3 bases, with 9 bases remaining between them. The CDR3 coding sequence is TGTGCCAGCAGTGGACATGCGGACACCGGGGAGCTGTTTTTT. Residues: CASSGHADTGELFF.

The sample holds many counts of this clonotype. The chain is built from TRBV5-1 and TRBJ2-3, with a weak D call TRBD2 (5 bases). V was clipped by 4 bases and J by 2 bases, with 14 bases between them. Germline V gene sequence: CDR1 SGHRS, CDR2 YFSETQ. The CDR3 is made up of 15 amino acids. As DNA, the CDR3 is TGCGCCAGCAGCGCACACGGACTGTACACAGATACGCAGTATTTT. Translation: CASSAHGLYTDTQYF.

The chain couples TRBV5-1 to TRBJ2-7, with 12 bases lining up with TRBD2. The CDR3 runs 17 residues. With V trimmed by 2 bases and J by 1 base, 7 bases remained unmatched. CDR1 is SGHRS, CDR2 YFSETQ, per germline. This chain's CDR3 is CASSFIPLAGGSYEQYF. The CDR3 DNA sequence: TGCGCCAGCAGCTTCATCCCACTAGCGGGAGGATCCTACGAGCAGTACTTC.